Described below is a single T cell receptor beta chain sequence and its context. Antigen: not known. The sample originates from a study of CD8+CD57+ T cells in acquired aplastic anemia. Study-level results: Patients shared some 29 CD8+ CDR3 sequences with controls.

The length of the CDR3 is 14 residues. The V end lost 5 bases, the J end lost 2 bases, and 9 bases lay between the germline ends. Germline assignment: CDR1 SGHTA and CDR2 FQGTGA. It was genomic DNA that served as the template for profiling TCR beta VDJ and CDR3. TCRdb recomputed calls from the reads with MiXCR, one row per CDR3 protein. The table has some 170,000 distinct CDR3 sequences, about 60% seen once. Patients chosen for sequencing had CD8+CD57+ cells that had expanded, as shown by flow cytometry. In all patients, the disease was severe acquired aplastic anemia. Patient blood was sampled before any therapy had been received.

The TCR comes from a human donor with aplastic anemia. J is TRBJ2-2 and V is TRBV7-3; D unresolved. Sequenced sample: sorted CD4+, CD8+, or CD8+CD57+ T cells (not recorded which) from PBMCs. DNA for the CDR3: TGTGCCAGCAGCGGGCAGACCAACACCGGGGAGCTGTTTTTT. It is translated as CASSGQTNTGELFF. Supplemented by reference TRBV7-3 and TRBJ2-2, the full variable domain reads GAGVSQTPSNKVTEKGKYVELRCDPISGHTALYWYRQSLGQGPEFLIYFQGTGAADDSGLPNDRFFAVRPEGSVSTLKIQRTERGDSAVYLCASSGQTNTGELFFGEGSRLTVL.